This TCR beta chain was found in a study of T cells in Graves' hyperthyroidism and ophthalmopathy. What was amplified from RNA transcripts were TCR beta CDR3 regions. The TCR CDR3 was amplified in a first-round RT-PCR using the HTBI primer set. TCRdb used MiXCR to reprocess the multiplex PCR reads, holding one entry per CDR3 protein. In the table there are about 560,000 distinct CDR3 sequences, approximately 15% of which are singletons. Hyperthyroidism of Graves' type that showed no ophthalmopathy progression within 18 months was stable. The CDR3 is made up of 15 amino acids. Trimming shortened V by 2 bases and J by 6 bases, and 13 bases separated the two germline ends. CDR1 is LGHDT, CDR2 YNNKEL, per germline (reference sequence).

The rearrangement links TRBV3-1 to TRBJ2-2; a weak D match, TRBD2 (5 bases). The receptor's source is a woman aged 18 to 35 with Graves' hyperthyroidism. The sample was blood. The CDR3 coding sequence is TGTGCCAGCAGCCAAACCCCTTCGGGGTCCGGGGAGCTGTTTTTT. Its translation: CASSQTPSGSGELFF.